Listed below are T cell receptor beta chains from one sample, sequenced in a study of blood T cells in healthy people across ages. TCRdb redid the calling of the 5' RACE reads with MiXCR, one entry per CDR3 protein. Among nearly 1 million distinct CDR3 sequences listed, 45% to 60% were seen once. Sequenced material: blood. All receptors come from a woman aged 55-69 years in good health. The CDR3 runs from the conserved cysteine through the conserved F or W. A D gene is named only where the DNA matches it firmly. Size tells how often a clone was seen (once, few, many) or the class of an expanded clone, and some rows leave it out.

j_call d_call clone_size v_call cdr3_aa cdr3_nt
TRBJ2-5 . . TRBV27 CASSLISGRRAETQYF TGTGCCAGCAGTTTAATCTCAGGGAGGAGAGCGGAGACCCAGTACTTC
TRBJ1-2 . . TRBV6-5 CASSPQQANYGYTF TGTGCCAGCAGTCCCCAACAAGCTAACTATGGCTACACCTTC
TRBJ2-3 . . TRBV27 CASSSTGWGTDTQYF TGTGCCAGCAGTTCGACAGGTTGGGGCACAGATACGCAGTATTTT
TRBJ1-2 TRBD1 many TRBV15 CATSSEGQANGYTF TGTGCCACCAGCAGCGAGGGACAGGCCAATGGCTACACCTTC
TRBJ2-7 . . TRBV28 CASISPGDPSSYEQYF TGTGCCAGCATCTCACCGGGCGACCCAAGCTCCTACGAGCAGTACTTC
TRBJ2-2 . . TRBV12-3/TRBV12-4 CASSFQTGWAGELFF TGTGCCAGCAGTTTTCAGACTGGATGGGCCGGGGAGCTGTTTTTT
TRBJ2-3 TRBD2 few TRBV20-1 CSADRAVASGSTDTQYF TGCAGTGCAGATCGAGCGGTGGCTAGCGGGAGCACAGATACGCAGTATTTT
TRBJ1-4 . . TRBV15 CATSRVAGSDEKLFF TGTGCCACCAGCAGAGTGGCGGGCTCGGATGAAAAACTGTTTTTT
TRBJ1-2 . . TRBV29-1 CSVEGAGTGSNYGYTF TGCAGCGTTGAAGGGGCCGGGACGGGCTCGAACTATGGCTACACCTTC
TRBJ1-1 . . TRBV29-1 CSVVKEQGIGVRTEAFF TGCAGCGTTGTGAAGGAACAGGGAATAGGGGTCAGGACTGAAGCTTTCTTT
TRBJ2-1 TRBD2 . TRBV3-1 CASSQRPGASGVHEQFF TGTGCCAGCAGCCAAAGACCCGGGGCTAGCGGGGTTCATGAGCAGTTCTTC
TRBJ1-5 . . TRBV28 CASSSAQFKTQHF TGTGCCAGCAGTTCGGCACAATTCAAAACCCAGCATTTT
TRBJ1-1 . . TRBV29-1 CSVAGGAGTEAFF TGCAGCGTTGCGGGGGGGGCTGGCACTGAAGCTTTCTTT
TRBJ2-7 . few TRBV7-3 CASSLLAESSYEQYF TGTGCCAGCAGCCTTTTGGCGGAAAGCTCCTACGAGCAGTACTTC
TRBJ2-5 TRBD1 . TRBV24-1 CATSDRTGGLETQYF TGTGCCACCAGTGATAGGACAGGGGGCTTGGAGACCCAGTACTTC
TRBJ2-3 . . TRBV7-6 CASSLGEGKGTDTQYF TGTGCCAGCAGCTTAGGTGAGGGAAAAGGCACAGATACGCAGTATTTT
TRBJ2-3 . . TRBV20-1 CSARSGGVRTDTQYF TGCAGTGCTAGATCTGGAGGGGTTCGCACAGATACGCAGTATTTT
TRBJ2-3 TRBD1 . TRBV6-1 CASSSFRPGQGDTDTQYF TGTGCCAGCAGCTCGTTCAGACCAGGACAGGGTGACACAGATACGCAGTATTTT
TRBJ2-5 . . TRBV12-3/TRBV12-4 CASNVGVGAETQYF TGTGCCAGCAATGTAGGAGTGGGAGCAGAGACCCAGTACTTC
TRBJ2-7 . . TRBV12-3/TRBV12-4 CASRKVGAGEQYF TGTGCCAGCAGAAAAGTGGGAGCTGGCGAGCAGTACTTC
TRBJ1-2 TRBD1 . TRBV15 CATSLQGAGGYTF TGTGCCACCAGCCTACAGGGGGCTGGCGGCTACACCTTC
TRBJ2-7 . many TRBV10-3 CAISEGQGFSYEQYF TGTGCCATCAGTGAGGGCCAGGGTTTCTCCTACGAGCAGTACTTC
TRBJ2-3 . . TRBV20-1 CSARLSPLTDTQYF TGCAGTGCAAGACTGTCCCCTCTTACAGATACGCAGTATTTT
TRBJ2-7 TRBD1 . TRBV2 CASTRDREYEQYF TGTGCCAGCACTAGGGACAGGGAGTACGAGCAGTACTTC
TRBJ2-1 . . TRBV6-1 CASSGAHHNEQFF TGTGCCAGCAGTGGGGCCCACCACAATGAGCAGTTCTTC
TRBJ1-1 . once TRBV28 CASSLPQTVNTEAFF TGTGCCAGCAGTTTGCCCCAGACAGTGAACACTGAAGCTTTCTTT
TRBJ2-7 . . TRBV5-1 CASSTTPGGSYEQYF TGCGCCAGCAGCACGACTCCCGGCGGGTCCTACGAGCAGTACTTC
TRBJ1-1 . few TRBV3-1 CASSPRGGITEAFF TGTGCCAGCAGCCCCCGTGGGGGGATCACTGAAGCTTTCTTT
TRBJ2-3 TRBD1 . TRBV5-1 CASSLGQGAQTDTQYF TGCGCCAGCAGCTTGGGACAGGGGGCGCAGACAGATACGCAGTATTTT
TRBJ2-1 . . TRBV6-6 CASSYTPGVGDNEQFF TGTGCCAGCAGTTACACCCCCGGGGTAGGAGACAATGAGCAGTTCTTC
TRBJ2-1 TRBD1 . TRBV28 CASSFGDRGVNEQFF TGTGCCAGCAGTTTTGGAGACAGGGGAGTGAATGAGCAGTTCTTC
TRBJ1-4 . few TRBV7-9 CASSFRTDSEKLFF TGTGCCAGCAGCTTTAGGACAGACTCGGAAAAACTGTTTTTT
TRBJ2-3 . . TRBV27 CASSTTHLLGNTDTQYF TGTGCCAGCAGTACGACTCATTTATTGGGAAACACAGATACGCAGTATTTT
TRBJ2-1 . once TRBV2 CASSVAQNNEQFF TGTGCCAGCAGTGTGGCCCAAAACAATGAGCAGTTCTTC
TRBJ2-2 TRBD2 . TRBV9 CASSVGLAGNTGELFF TGTGCCAGCAGCGTAGGACTAGCGGGAAACACCGGGGAGCTGTTTTTT
TRBJ2-1 TRBD2 few TRBV20-1 CSACTSGRSNEQFF TGCAGTGCTTGTACTAGCGGGAGGAGCAATGAGCAGTTCTTC
TRBJ2-2 . few TRBV28 CASRHRVGGTGELFF TGTGCCAGCAGACACAGGGTAGGGGGCACCGGGGAGCTGTTTTTT
TRBJ2-7 TRBD1 few TRBV28 CATSDRENSIYEQYF TGTGCCACCAGCGACAGGGAAAATTCTATCTACGAGCAGTACTTC
TRBJ2-1 TRBD2 once TRBV20-1 CSAGGERDSYNEQFF TGCAGTGCTGGGGGGGAGCGTGACTCCTACAATGAGCAGTTCTTC
TRBJ2-4 . . TRBV2 CASRVDGGSENIQYF TGTGCCAGCAGGGTCGACGGTGGGTCTGAAAACATTCAGTACTTC
TRBJ2-1 TRBD2 . TRBV20-1 CSARKREGINEQFF TGCAGTGCTAGGAAGCGGGAGGGTATCAATGAGCAGTTCTTC
TRBJ2-1 . few TRBV12-3/TRBV12-4 CASTVGYEQFF TGTGCCAGCACGGTTGGGTATGAGCAGTTCTTC
TRBJ1-2 . . TRBV4-1 CASSLTPSNYGYTF TGCGCCAGCAGCCTTACACCTTCTAACTATGGCTACACCTTC
TRBJ2-3 . . TRBV15 CATSRPQGLGTRDTQYF TGTGCCACCAGCAGACCACAGGGACTCGGCACACGAGATACGCAGTATTTT
TRBJ2-7 TRBD2 . TRBV20-1 CSATLAGGPYREQYF TGCAGTGCCACACTAGCGGGGGGCCCTTATCGGGAGCAGTACTTC
TRBJ2-3 TRBD1 once TRBV7-6 CASSLGADRFYTDTQYF TGTGCCAGCAGCTTAGGAGCGGACAGGTTTTACACAGATACGCAGTATTTT
TRBJ1-4 . . TRBV28 CASRSILFRTEIATNEKLFF TGTGCCAGCAGATCTATTCTTTTCCGGACGGAAATCGCAACTAATGAAAAACTGTTTTTT
TRBJ2-3 . few TRBV7-6 CASSPLGQGTAGVYSQYF TGTGCCAGCAGCCCCTTAGGCCAGGGGACAGCGGGCGTATACTCGCAGTATTTT
TRBJ2-7 TRBD1 . TRBV10-2 CATQRDRSSYEQYF TGCGCCACCCAACGGGACAGGAGCTCCTACGAGCAGTACTTC
TRBJ2-3 TRBD2 . TRBV27 CASSRTSVGDTRYF TGTGCCAGCAGTCGGACTAGCGTGGGAGATACGCGGTATTTT
TRBJ2-1 . . TRBV25-1 CASSRSLSYNEQFF TGTGCCAGCAGCAGGAGCCTCTCCTACAATGAGCAGTTCTTC
TRBJ1-2 . once TRBV12-3/TRBV12-4 CASRGRVVDGYTF TGTGCCAGCAGAGGGAGGGTCGTGGATGGCTACACCTTC
TRBJ1-2 . . TRBV20-1 CSAPTRGDGYTF TGCAGTGCTCCCACAAGGGGAGACGGCTACACCTTC
TRBJ1-2 . . TRBV3-1 CASSFYRGFTF TGTGCCAGCAGCTTTTACCGGGGTTTCACCTTC
TRBJ2-1 TRBD2 . TRBV28 CASSPRAGGPAGYNEQFF TGTGCCAGCAGCCCCAGAGCGGGAGGGCCGGCGGGCTACAATGAGCAGTTCTTC
TRBJ2-7 TRBD2 many TRBV6-2/TRBV6-3 CASSFGLAGGYEQYF TGTGCCAGCAGTTTTGGACTAGCGGGAGGGTACGAGCAGTACTTC
TRBJ2-7 . . TRBV2 CASEGGVVYEQYF TGTGCCAGCGAGGGGGGGGTAGTCTACGAGCAGTACTTC
TRBJ2-2 TRBD1 . TRBV11-2 CASSTGAVSNTGELFF TGTGCCAGCAGCACAGGGGCAGTCTCGAACACCGGGGAGCTGTTTTTT
TRBJ2-7 . . TRBV7-2 CASSLVGEAGNEQYF TGTGCCAGCAGCTTAGTAGGCGAGGCGGGGAACGAGCAGTACTTC
TRBJ1-2 . . TRBV5-5 CASSSARQTAGYGYTF TGTGCCAGCAGCTCAGCTAGACAGACCGCGGGCTATGGCTACACCTTC